The 21 T cell receptor beta chains given below trace back to one sample, sequenced in a study of blood T cell repertoires in COVID-19. Generated by immunoSEQ multiplex PCR, the TCRdb table keeps only in-frame clones and is missing some. Counted here are some 210,000 clones, more than 75% occurring once; the ten biggest clones make up 4.3%. Sequencing was done on a sample of PBMCs or T cells enriched from blood (not recorded which). These receptors originate from a man aged 30-40 years with acute COVID-19.

A single count supports this clone. The V call is TRBV12-1, the J call TRBJ2-2; the table calls TRBD2, which could not be checked here. TRBV12-1 is noted as a pseudogene. CDR3 length: 19 residues. CDR3 nucleotide sequence: TGTGCCAGCAGCTTTGGCCTAGCGGGGGCCCCGATGTTGGGCGGGGAGCTGTTTTTT. It is translated as CASSFGLAGAPMLGGELFF.

The chain employs TRBV5-4 and TRBJ2-5; 10 nucleotides match TRBD2. Germline CDR1 is SGHNT and CDR2 is YYREEE (reference sequence). The CDR3 covers 15 residues. The trim removed 5 bases at V and 5 bases at J, leaving 9 bases unmatched. The CDR3 DNA sequence: TGTGCCAGCAGTCAAGCAGCGGGGGGGCTCGAGACCCAGTACTTC. As protein: CASSQAAGGLETQYF.

The rearrangement uses TRBV6-4 and TRBJ1-2; D ambiguous. V lost 0 bases and J 7 bases, leaving 9 bases between the germline ends. The germline V gene has CDR1 MRHNA and CDR2 SNTAGT. The CDR3 runs 13 residues. The DNA for the CDR3 is TGTGCCAGCAGTGACTCGAGTCGGTTTGGCTACACCTTC. Protein: CASSDSSRFGYTF.

The sample holds many counts of this clone. The V and J genes are TRBV11-2 and TRBJ2-7; a possible D gene is TRBD1 (5 bases). This CDR3 region has 15 residues. The ends were cut back, 1 base at V and 2 bases at J, with 12 bases in the middle. Germline CDR1 SGHAT, CDR2 FQNNGV. In DNA form, the CDR3 reads TGTGCCAGCAGCTTAGTCCCCACAGGTACCTACGAGCAGTACTTC. It codes for CASSLVPTGTYEQYF.

V usage is TRBV4-2 and J usage is TRBJ1-2; D call uncertain. This CDR3 region has 14 residues. CDR1 and CDR2 (germline): LGHNA, YNFKEQ. V was cut by 6 bases and J by 2 bases, with 13 bases left in between. The CDR3 nucleotides are TGTGCCAGCAGTTCCCTAGGAGGGAACTATGGCTACACCTTC. Translation gives CASSSLGGNYGYTF.

This clone has just one count. The same CDR3 can be traced to other DNA sequences in this sample. The CDR3 DNA follows: TGTGCCAGCAGTTACGGGACAGGGGGCTCCTATGGCTACACCTTC. Protein: CASSYGTGGSYGYTF. The V and J genes are TRBV6-5 and TRBJ1-2; 12 bases agree with TRBD1. V lost 2 bases and J lost 4; bases outside the gene matches: 2. CDR3 length: 15 residues. CDR1 is MNHEY, CDR2 SVGAGI, per germline.

J is TRBJ1-1 and V is TRBV29-1, with 9 bases that match TRBD1. The CDR3 is made up of 14 amino acids. Germline V gene sequence: CDR1 SQVTM, CDR2 ANQGSEA. V lost 6 bases, J lost 6 bases, and 11 bases stayed unmatched. CDR3 coding DNA: TGCAGCGTGGCCACAGGGGGCATGTACGCTGAAGCTTTCTTT. Its protein is CSVATGGMYAEAFF.

This CDR3 reads CASSESIQGAQHF. The DNA of the CDR3 is TGCGCCAGCAGTGAGTCGATCCAGGGGGCCCAGCATTTT. V usage is TRBV10-2 and J usage is TRBJ1-5; TRBD1 matches at 7 bases. V lost 0 bases, J lost 11 bases, and 4 bases stayed unmatched. Per germline, CDR1 WSHSY and CDR2 SAAADI. The CDR3 consists of 13 residues.

CDR3 coding DNA: TGTGCCAGCAGCCCGAGAGGAGCTAGCGGGGGCCCGAGCTCCTACAATGAGCAGTTCTTC. Translated: CASSPRGASGGPSSYNEQFF. This chain links TRBV9 with TRBJ2-1; 10 bases are a match to TRBD2. This CDR3 has 20 amino acids. With 4 bases clipped from V and 0 bases from J, the junction kept 16 bases outside the gene matches. Germline V CDR1 and CDR2: SGDLS, YYNGEE. Filled out from reference TRBV9 and TRBJ2-1, the complete variable domain reads DSGVTQTPKHLITATGQRVTLRCSPRSGDLSVYWYQQSLDQGLQFLIQYYNGEERAKGNILERFSAQQFPDLHSELNLSSLELGDSALYFCASSPRGASGGPSSYNEQFFGPGTRLTVL.

This chain joins TRBV5-5 and TRBJ2-1, with 9 bases identical to TRBD2. This CDR3 is 14 amino acids long. The V gene's germline CDR1 is SGHKS and CDR2 YYEKEE (reference sequence). Trimming took 6 bases from V and 2 from J; bases not matched to a gene: 3. The CDR3: CASTSSGAYNEQFF. The CDR3 DNA is TGTGCCAGCACGTCTAGCGGGGCCTACAATGAGCAGTTCTTC.

V is TRBV27 and J is TRBJ1-2, with 9 bases lining up with TRBD1. Germline CDR1 reads MNHEY; CDR2 reads SMNVEV (reference sequence). The CDR3 totals 14 residues. The ends lost 7 bases at V and 7 bases at J; junction bases unmatched: 10. The CDR3 is CASKPPGQGSGYTF. CDR3 DNA: TGTGCCAGCAAACCCCCGGGACAGGGCTCTGGCTACACCTTC.

This clone was recorded a few times. This sequence joins TRBV14 and TRBJ2-3; D uncertain. Trimming left V 4 bases short and J 2 bases short, with 13 bases between. The CDR3 has 15 residues. Germline V gene sequence: CDR1 SGHDN, CDR2 FVKESK. DNA of the CDR3: TGTGCCAGCAGCCCCGCGGTGTCTAACACAGATACGCAGTATTTT. This sequence encodes CASSPAVSNTDTQYF.

This clone was observed a handful of times. The V and J genes are TRBV5-4 and TRBJ1-1; 7 bases match TRBD1. The CDR3 contains 14 residues. Germline V gene lookup returns CDR1 SGHNT and CDR2 YYREEE (reference sequence). Losses at the gene ends were 4 bases for V and 4 bases for J; bases not matched to a gene: 7. The DNA of the CDR3 is TGTGCCAGCAGCATTAACAGGGGTAGCACTGAAGCTTTCTTT. Protein product: CASSINRGSTEAFF. Complete variable domain (other parts from reference TRBV5-4 and TRBJ1-1): ETGVTQSPTHLIKTRGQQVTLRCSSQSGHNTVSWYQQALGQGPQFIFQYYREEENGRGNFPPRFSGLQFPNYSSELNVNALELDDSALYLCASSINRGSTEAFFGQGTRLTVV.

The chain carries TRBV19 and TRBJ2-3, with TRBD1 matching 9 bases. V was pared by 5 bases and J by 3 bases, with 3 bases of the junction left unmatched. This CDR3 spans 14 amino acids. Germline CDR1 is LNHDA and CDR2 is SQIVND (reference sequence). CDR3 nucleotides: TGTGCCAGTAGTTCCGGACAGGGGACAGATACGCAGTATTTT. Residues: CASSSGQGTDTQYF.

The V and J genes are TRBV27 and TRBJ1-2; D is undetermined. This CDR3 is 13 amino acids long. V lost 6 bases to trimming and J lost 6 bases, with 14 bases between them. CDR1 is MNHEY and CDR2 is SMNVEV in the germline V gene (reference sequence). The CDR3 nucleotides read TGTGCCAGCAGCCGAAGGCGGGAAGATGGCTACACCTTC. This gives the protein CASSRRREDGYTF.

This clone turned up a few times. The chain links TRBV5-1 to TRBJ2-1; TRBD1 might be the D (5 bases). CDR1 is SGHRS and CDR2 is YFSETQ in the germline V gene. This CDR3 is built from 16 residues. Trimming cost V 1 base and J 5 bases, with 16 bases left between them. CDR3 residues: CASSLKAGHSNNEQFF. Written as DNA, the CDR3 is TGCGCCAGCAGCTTGAAGGCTGGACATTCTAACAATGAGCAGTTCTTC.

As regards this clone: An end of the junction differs from the germline gene, which may be a read error. The V gene is TRBV6-5, the J gene TRBJ2-7; weak D call: TRBD1 (5 bases). The CDR3 spans 11 residues. CDR1 and CDR2 (germline): MNHEY, SVGAGI. The CDR3 sequence is CASTTGLGMDF. DNA of the CDR3: TGTGCCAGCACTACAGGATTAGGGATGGACTTC.

The V gene is TRBV19, the J gene TRBJ1-5; TRBD1 agrees at 7 bases. The junction had 8 bases not matched to a gene; V was cut back by 6 bases and J by 3 bases. CDR1 and CDR2 (germline): LNHDA, SQIVND (reference sequence). The CDR3 length is 15 residues. This CDR3 reads CASSPEGGINQPQHF. CDR3 coding DNA: TGTGCCAGTAGCCCGGAAGGGGGCATCAATCAGCCCCAGCATTTT.

The gene calls are TRBV11-2 and TRBJ2-2; TRBD2 matches at 7 bases. The CDR3 is 15 residues long. CDR1 is SGHAT and CDR2 is FQNNGV in the germline V gene. The junction had 5 bases not matched to a gene; V was cut back by 7 bases and J by 0 bases. CDR3 DNA: TGTGCCAGCACCGTACTAGCGTCGAACACCGGGGAGCTGTTTTTT. Amino acids: CASTVLASNTGELFF.

This clone was recorded a few times. V is TRBV5-5 and J is TRBJ1-1; D might be TRBD1 (5 bases). Germline CDR1 SGHKS, CDR2 YYEKEE (reference sequence). The CDR3 is 15 residues long. V was pared by 0 bases and J by 0 bases, with 9 bases between. The CDR3 sequence is CASSLDAGLNTEAFF. Here the CDR3 DNA reads TGTGCCAGCAGCTTGGATGCAGGGCTGAACACTGAAGCTTTCTTT. Based on the CDR3 plus reference TRBV5-5 and TRBJ1-1, the full variable domain is DAGVTQSPTHLIKTRGQQVTLRCSPISGHKSVSWYQQVLGQGPQFIFQYYEKEERGRGNFPDRFSARQFPNYSSELNVNALLLGDSALYLCASSLDAGLNTEAFFGQGTRLTVV.

This clone appeared a single time. V is TRBV7-2 and J is TRBJ2-5, with 8 bases matching TRBD2. Germline CDR1 reads SGHTA; CDR2 reads FQGNSA. Trimming removed 5 bases from V and 3 bases from J; junction bases left unmatched: 8. This CDR3 has 15 amino acids. The DNA for the CDR3 is TGTGCCAGCAGCCGGGGGGGTATAGTCGAAGAGACCCAGTACTTC. This codes for CASSRGGIVEETQYF.